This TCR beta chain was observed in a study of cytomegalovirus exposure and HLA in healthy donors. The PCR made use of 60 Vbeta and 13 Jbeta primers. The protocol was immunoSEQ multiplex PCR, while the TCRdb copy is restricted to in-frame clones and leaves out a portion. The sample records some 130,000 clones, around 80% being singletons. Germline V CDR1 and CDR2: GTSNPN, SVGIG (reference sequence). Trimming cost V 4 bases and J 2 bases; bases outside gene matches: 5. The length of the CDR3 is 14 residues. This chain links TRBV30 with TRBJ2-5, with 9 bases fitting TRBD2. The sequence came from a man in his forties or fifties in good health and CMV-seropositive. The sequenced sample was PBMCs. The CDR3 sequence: CAWTPGLAQETQYF. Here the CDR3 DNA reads TGTGCCTGGACTCCAGGACTAGCGCAAGAGACCCAGTACTTC.